A single sample gave rise to the 10 T cell receptor beta chains below, sequenced in a study of CD8 T cells in Susac syndrome. RNA was extracted with the RNeasy kit, and a quantity of roughly 0.45 to 1 ug was reverse transcribed using random hexamers. TCRdb recomputed calls from the immunoSEQ multiplex PCR reads with MiXCR, one row per CDR3 protein. The sample lists a few hundred thousand distinct CDR3 sequences, about 95% occurring once. Material: CD4+ T cells from PBMCs. These receptor sequences come from a human donor with multiple sclerosis.

The chain joins TRBV6-5 to TRBJ1-2; D is uncertain. This CDR3 spans 12 amino acids. CDR1 is MNHEY and CDR2 is SVGAGI in the germline V gene. V dropped 6 bases and J dropped 8 bases, with 13 bases sitting between them. CDR3 region: CASRDTSGGYTF. The CDR3 nucleotides read TGTGCCAGCAGAGATACATCCGGGGGCTACACCTTC.

The CDR3 protein is CASSLADSGNIQYF. CDR3 coding DNA: TGTGCCAGCAGCTTGGCGGACAGTGGAAACATTCAGTACTTC. The chain combines TRBV7-2 with TRBJ2-4, with a weak D call TRBD1 (6 bases). This CDR3 contains 14 residues. Trimming stripped 3 bases from V and 6 bases from J, with 12 bases between. From germline, CDR1 is SGHTA and CDR2 FQGNSA.

CDR3 DNA: TGCGCCAGCAGCCAAGTGACAGTCCATAGCTCTGGGGCCAACGTCCTGACTTTC. Translated, it gives CASSQVTVHSSGANVLTF. This chain joins TRBV4-1 and TRBJ2-6, with TRBD1 as a possible D gene (5 bases). The length of the CDR3 is 18 residues. The germline V gene encodes CDR1 MGHRA and CDR2 YSYEKL. Trimming took 1 base from V and 0 from J, leaving 13 bases between them.

The chain couples TRBV15 to TRBJ2-5; 8 bases are a match to TRBD2. The CDR3 totals 15 residues. The germline V gene encodes CDR1 LNHNV and CDR2 YYDKDF (reference sequence). The ends lost 1 base at V and 5 bases at J; junction bases unmatched: 6. CDR3 sequence: CATSRGVAGMETQYF. CDR3 bases: TGTGCCACCAGCAGAGGCGTAGCGGGGATGGAGACCCAGTACTTC.

The chain carries TRBV6-5 and TRBJ1-6; the match to TRBD1 covers 8 bases. Trimming at V came to 2 bases and at J to 14 bases, leaving 5 bases not matched to a gene. This CDR3 comprises 13 residues. Germline loops: CDR1 MNHEY, CDR2 SVGAGI. Written as DNA, the CDR3 is TGTGCCAGCAGTTACCGGAGACAGGGGACCCTCCACTTT. Encoded protein: CASSYRRQGTLHF.

The V and J genes are TRBV29-1 and TRBJ1-4; 8 nucleotides line up with TRBD1. After removal of 5 bases from V and 7 bases from J, the junction contained 6 bases not matched to a gene. Germline CDR1 and CDR2: SQVTM and ANQGSEA. The CDR3 is 13 residues long. The CDR3 DNA is TGCAGCGTTAGGCAGGGGGCCTTTGAAAAACTGTTTTTT. It translates to CSVRQGAFEKLFF.

The V gene is TRBV25-1, the J gene TRBJ2-2, with D perhaps assigned TRBD1 or TRBD2 (7 bases each). V was pared by 4 bases and J by 6 bases, with 9 bases between. The germline gives CDR1 MGHDK, CDR2 SYGVNS. This CDR3 region has 13 residues. This CDR3 reads CASSAGGAGELFF. CDR3 in DNA: TGTGCCAGCAGTGCAGGGGGGGCCGGGGAGCTGTTTTTT.

V is TRBV24-1 and J is TRBJ1-5; TRBD1 might be the D (6 bases). Germline V gene sequence: CDR1 KGHDR, CDR2 SFDVKD. The CDR3 has 16 amino acids. Trimming took 2 bases from V and 6 from J, leaving 16 bases between them. CDR3 nucleotide sequence: TGTGCCACCAGTGATTGCGGGACAAATTTACGTCAGCCCCAGCATTTT. It codes for CATSDCGTNLRQPQHF.

The chain couples TRBV28 to TRBJ2-7, with TRBD2 matching 8 bases. V was clipped by 8 bases and J by 6 bases; unmatched bases: 12. CDR1 is MDHEN and CDR2 is SYDVKM in the germline V gene. This CDR3 spans 14 amino acids. The CDR3 reads CASGGAGGYSEQYF. The CDR3 DNA reads as TGTGCCAGCGGGGGGGCGGGAGGATATTCCGAGCAGTACTTC.

The CDR3 sequence: CASSQSPQERYEQYF. CDR3 DNA: TGCGCCAGCAGTCAATCTCCCCAGGAGCGATACGAGCAGTACTTC. The rearrangement uses TRBV23-1 and TRBJ2-7; D is uncertain. TRBV23-1 carries the ORF label, with uncertain function. The CDR3 covers 15 residues. V lost 0 bases and J lost 4, with 13 bases in between.